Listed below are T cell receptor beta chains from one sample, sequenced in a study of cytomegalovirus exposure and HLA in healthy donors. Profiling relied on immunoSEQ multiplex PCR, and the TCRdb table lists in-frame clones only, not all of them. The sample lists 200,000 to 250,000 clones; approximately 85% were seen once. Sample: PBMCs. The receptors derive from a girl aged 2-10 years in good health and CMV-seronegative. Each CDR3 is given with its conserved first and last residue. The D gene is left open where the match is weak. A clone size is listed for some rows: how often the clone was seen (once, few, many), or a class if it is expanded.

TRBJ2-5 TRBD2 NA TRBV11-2 TGTGCCAGCAGCGACCCCCAGCGGGAGGAGGAGGAGACCCAGTACTTC CASSDPQREEEETQYF
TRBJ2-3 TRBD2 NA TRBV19 TGTGCCAGTAGTATAGAGGGAGGGTTCAGGAGCACAGATACGCAGTATTTT CASSIEGGFRSTDTQYF
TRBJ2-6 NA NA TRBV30 TGTGCCTGGAGTGTAGGGGGGGTCGGGGCCAACGTCCTGACTTTC CAWSVGGVGANVLTF
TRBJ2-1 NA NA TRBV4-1 TGCGCCAGCAGCCAAGTAGGGGTCGATGAGCAGTTCTTC CASSQVGVDEQFF
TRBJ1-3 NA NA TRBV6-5 TGTGCCAGCAGCTCCTGGGGCCGCTCTGGAAACACCATATATTTT CASSSWGRSGNTIYF
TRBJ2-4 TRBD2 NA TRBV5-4 TGTGCCAGCAGCGAGGAACTAGCGGAAGGGAAAAACATTCAGTACTTC CASSEELAEGKNIQYF
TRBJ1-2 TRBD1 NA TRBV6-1 TGTGCCAGCCAGGACAGGGTCTCCTATGGCTACACCTTC CASQDRVSYGYTF
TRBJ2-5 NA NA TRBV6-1 TGTGCCAGCCTTTCTCCGGGAGAGCAGTACTTC CASLSPGEQYF
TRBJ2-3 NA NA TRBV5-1 TGCGCCAGCAGCTTGGAGGGTGGCAGGGTAACAGATACGCAGTATTTT CASSLEGGRVTDTQYF
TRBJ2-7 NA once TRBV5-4 TGTGCCAGCAACATAGCGGAGACCCCCTACGAGCAGTACTTC CASNIAETPYEQYF
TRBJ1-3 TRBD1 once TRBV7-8 TGTGCCAGCAGCCCCCGACAGGGTGTGGGAAACACCATATATTTT CASSPRQGVGNTIYF
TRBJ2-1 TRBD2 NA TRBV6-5 TGTGCCAGCAGTTACCCGCTAGCGGGAGGTATATATGAGCAGTTCTTC CASSYPLAGGIYEQFF
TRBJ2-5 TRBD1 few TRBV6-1 TGTGCCAGCAGTGAAGCGGGGCACAGGGGAGAGACCCAGTACTTC CASSEAGHRGETQYF
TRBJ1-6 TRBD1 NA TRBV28 TGTGCCAGCAGTTCCGGGACAGGGAGCCCCTATAATTCACCCCTCCACTTT CASSSGTGSPYNSPLHF
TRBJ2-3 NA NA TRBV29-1 TGCAGCGTCGATGGATGGACCCTTGACAGTAGCACAGATACGCAGTATTTT CSVDGWTLDSSTDTQYF
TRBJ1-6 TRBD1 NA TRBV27 TGTGCCAGCTCGCGAGTGGGCAGGGGGAATTCACCCCTCCACTTT CASSRVGRGNSPLHF
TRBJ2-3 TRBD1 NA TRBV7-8 TGTGCCAGCAGCTTAGTACCACAGGGGACGCAGTATTTT CASSLVPQGTQYF
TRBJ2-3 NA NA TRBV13 TGTGCCAGCAGCTTAGGGCAGATAATTACAGATACGCAGTATTTT CASSLGQIITDTQYF
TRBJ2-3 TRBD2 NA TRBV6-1 TGTGCCAGCAGCACAGCGGGGGGCCCCCCAGATACGCAGTATTTT CASSTAGGPPDTQYF
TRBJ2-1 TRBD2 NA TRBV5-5 TGTGCCAGCAGCTCGGGACTAGCTGACAATGAGCAGTTCTTC CASSSGLADNEQFF
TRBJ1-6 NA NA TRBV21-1 TGTGCCAGCAGCAAGGCCGGGACAGGGGGCCTACCCCTCCACTTT CASSKAGTGGLPLHF
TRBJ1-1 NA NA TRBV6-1 TGTGCCAGCAGGGTTGTAAGCGCGATTGGGACTGAAGCTTTCTTT CASRVVSAIGTEAFF
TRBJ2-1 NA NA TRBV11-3 TGTGCCAGCAGCTTAGATTTCCTGTCCAATGAGCAGTTCTTC CASSLDFLSNEQFF
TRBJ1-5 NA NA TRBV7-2 TGTGCCAGCAGTAAAGGCGGAGCTGTTACAAATCAGCCCCAGCATTTT CASSKGGAVTNQPQHF
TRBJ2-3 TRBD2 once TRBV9 TGTGCCAGCAAGAAAGCGGGAGGGCCTGGCACAGATACGCAGTATTTT CASKKAGGPGTDTQYF
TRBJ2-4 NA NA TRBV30 TGTGCCTGGAGTACCAGGAACAAGCCCAAAAACATTCAGTACTTC CAWSTRNKPKNIQYF
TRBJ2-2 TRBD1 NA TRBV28 TGTGCCAGCAGCCTCATAGGGACAGGGGGGACCGGGGAGCTGTTTTTT CASSLIGTGGTGELFF
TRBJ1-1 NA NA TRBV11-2 TGTGCCAGCAGCTTAGGACAGATTGAAGCTTTCTTT CASSLGQIEAFF
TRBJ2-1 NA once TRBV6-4 TGTGCCAGCAGTCCGGCTAGGCTGGATGAGCAGTTCTTC CASSPARLDEQFF
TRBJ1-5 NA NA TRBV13 TGTGCCAGCAGTCCCAGTCTCAATCAGCCCCAGCATTTT CASSPSLNQPQHF
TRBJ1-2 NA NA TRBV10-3 TGTGCCATCACGGGTGAACGGTCCTATGGCTACACCTTC CAITGERSYGYTF
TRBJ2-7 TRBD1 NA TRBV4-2 TGTGCCAGCAGCCGAACAGGGGTCTCGAATGGCGAGCAGTACTTC CASSRTGVSNGEQYF
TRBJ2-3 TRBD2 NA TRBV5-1 TGCGCCAGCAGCGAGGGACTAGCGGGGGGGGTGTATACGCAGTATTTT CASSEGLAGGVYTQYF
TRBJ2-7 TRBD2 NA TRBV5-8 TGTGCCAGCAGCCCTCTACTAGCGGCCTCCTACGAGCAGTACTTC CASSPLLAASYEQYF
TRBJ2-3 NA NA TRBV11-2 TGTGCCAGCAGCTTAGTGTTCGGAGATACGCAGTATTTT CASSLVFGDTQYF
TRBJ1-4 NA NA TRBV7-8 TGTGCCAGCAGCCCTGAAATGAGGGCTAATGAAAAACTGTTTTTT CASSPEMRANEKLFF
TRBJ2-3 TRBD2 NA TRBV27 TGTGCCAGCAGTCCACATCGAGCGGGAGTTTCAGATACGCAGTATTTT CASSPHRAGVSDTQYF
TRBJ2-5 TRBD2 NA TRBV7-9 TGTGCCAGCAATATAGCGGGAGCCCCGGGGGAGACCCAGTACTTC CASNIAGAPGETQYF
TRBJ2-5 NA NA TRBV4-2 TGTGCCAGCAGCCAAGATAAAGAGACCCAGTACTTC CASSQDKETQYF
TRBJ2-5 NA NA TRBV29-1 TGCAGCGTTGCCCCGGGACTTGGGGAGACCCAGTACTTC CSVAPGLGETQYF
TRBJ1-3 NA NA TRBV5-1 TGCGCCAGCAGCTTGGCCCCGGCCAGCGCCGGAAACACCATATATTTT CASSLAPASAGNTIYF
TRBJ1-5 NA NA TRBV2 TGTGCCAGCAGACCTAGGGGCAGGTCAACCAATCAGCCCCAGCATTTT CASRPRGRSTNQPQHF
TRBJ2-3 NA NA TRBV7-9 TGTGCCAGCAGCTTCCCTTTGCGGGGCGCTTGGGAAGATACGCAGTATTTT CASSFPLRGAWEDTQYF
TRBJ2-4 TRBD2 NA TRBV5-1 TGCGCCAGCAGCTTAGCGGGAGGGTTCAAAAACATTCAGTACTTC CASSLAGGFKNIQYF
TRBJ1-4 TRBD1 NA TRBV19 TGTGCCAGTAGGGTTGGAGGGACAGGGAGAGAAAAACTGTTTTTT CASRVGGTGREKLFF
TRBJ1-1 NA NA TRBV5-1 TGCGCCAGCAGCTGGGGGACTTTAAACACTGAAGCTTTCTTT CASSWGTLNTEAFF